These T cell receptor beta chains were read from a single sample in a study of blood T cell repertoires in COVID-19. Using immunoSEQ multiplex PCR, the repertoire was profiled, and TCRdb retains in-frame clones only, with some absent. The data hold tens of thousands of clones, with 86% observed a single time. The sequencing input was peripheral blood. Receptors originate from a man older than 75 with active COVID-19. Both conserved end residues are part of each CDR3. A D gene is named only where the DNA matches it firmly. Part of the rows lack a size; the others show once, few, many or a class for expanded clones.

V: TRBV19
length: 14
D: .
J: TRBJ1-1
size: .
DNA: TGTGCCAGTAGTGCCGGACATACGAACACTGAAGCTTTCTTT
CDR3: CASSAGHTNTEAFF

V: TRBV9
length: 16
D: TRBD2
J: TRBJ2-5
size: .
DNA: TGTGCCAGCAGCGTGACTAGCGGAGCCAACCAAGAGACCCAGTACTTC
CDR3: CASSVTSGANQETQYF

V: TRBV15
length: 14
D: .
J: TRBJ1-1
size: .
DNA: TGTGCCACCAGCCCCCTGGGGGGATCCACTGAAGCTTTCTTT
CDR3: CATSPLGGSTEAFF

V: TRBV9
length: 14
D: .
J: TRBJ2-3
size: once
DNA: TGTGCCAGCAGCGTAGAGCTGAGTTCGGATACGCAGTATTTT
CDR3: CASSVELSSDTQYF

V: TRBV7-3
length: 16
D: TRBD1
J: TRBJ2-2
size: .
DNA: TGTGCCAGCAGCCCACCGGGGACAGGGTCCCCCGGGGAGCTGTTTTTT
CDR3: CASSPPGTGSPGELFF

V: TRBV19
length: 15
D: TRBD2
J: TRBJ2-7
size: .
DNA: TGTGCCAGTACCAAGGGACTAGCGGGGACCTACGAGCAGTACTTC
CDR3: CASTKGLAGTYEQYF

V: TRBV2
length: 16
D: .
J: TRBJ2-7
size: .
DNA: TGTGCCACCAATGGACTCTTAACGGAGGGTGTCTACGAGCAGTACTTC
CDR3: CATNGLLTEGVYEQYF

V: TRBV7-2
length: 15
D: TRBD1
J: TRBJ2-7
size: .
DNA: TGTGCCAGCAGCCCCCGCGGACAGGGGGCGCCCGAGCAGTACTTC
CDR3: CASSPRGQGAPEQYF

V: TRBV5-6
length: 16
D: TRBD2
J: TRBJ2-1
size: .
DNA: TGTGCCAGCAGGCGCGCTGGGACTAGCGGATACAATGAGCAGTTCTTC
CDR3: CASRRAGTSGYNEQFF

V: TRBV5-1
length: 14
D: .
J: TRBJ2-1
size: .
DNA: TGCGCCAGCAGCTTGGGCGGGATCTACAATGAGCAGTTCTTC
CDR3: CASSLGGIYNEQFF

V: TRBV28
length: 14
D: .
J: TRBJ2-7
size: .
DNA: TGTGCCAGCAGTTTTACCGGGAGTTTCAGCGAGCAGTACTTC
CDR3: CASSFTGSFSEQYF

V: TRBV7-6
length: 15
D: TRBD1
J: TRBJ1-2
size: .
DNA: TGTGCCAGCAGTCCAGAAGAGACAGGGGGGAATGGCTACACCTTC
CDR3: CASSPEETGGNGYTF

V: TRBV5-6
length: 13
D: .
J: TRBJ2-7
size: .
DNA: TGTGCCAGCAGCTTGGGGTCCCAGTACGAGCAGTACTTC
CDR3: CASSLGSQYEQYF

V: TRBV6-1
length: 12
D: .
J: TRBJ2-5
size: once
DNA: TGTGCCATTTCGGGATCGGGAGAGACCCAGTACTTC
CDR3: CAISGSGETQYF

V: TRBV14
length: 14
D: .
J: TRBJ1-3
size: .
DNA: TGTGCCAGCAGCCAATACTTCCCTGGAAACACCATATATTTT
CDR3: CASSQYFPGNTIYF

V: TRBV28
length: 14
D: .
J: TRBJ2-7
size: .
DNA: TGTGCCAGCAGTCTCCCGGACAGATCCTACGAGCAGTACTTC
CDR3: CASSLPDRSYEQYF

V: TRBV3-1/TRBV3-2
length: 18
D: TRBD1
J: TRBJ2-4
size: once
DNA: TGTGCCAGCAGCCGAGGGGGCCCGGGGCGAATAGCCAAAAACATTCAGTACTTC
CDR3: CASSRGGPGRIAKNIQYF

V: TRBV27
length: 16
D: .
J: TRBJ2-6
size: .
DNA: TGTGCCAGCAGTTTGGCTCTTACCTCTGGGGCCAACGTCCTGACTTTC
CDR3: CASSLALTSGANVLTF

V: TRBV28
length: 14
D: TRBD2
J: TRBJ2-7
size: once
DNA: TGTGCCAGCAGTTTCTTTAGCGGGAGCTACGAGCAGTACTTC
CDR3: CASSFFSGSYEQYF

V: TRBV6-6
length: 14
D: .
J: TRBJ2-6
size: .
DNA: TGTGCCAGTAGGAGAGGCTCTGGGGCCAACGTCCTGACTTTC
CDR3: CASRRGSGANVLTF

V: TRBV19
length: 14
D: .
J: TRBJ2-1
size: .
DNA: TGTGCCAGTACCAGACTACCGGGGGAGAATGAGCAGTTCTTC
CDR3: CASTRLPGENEQFF

V: TRBV10-3
length: 15
D: TRBD1
J: TRBJ1-2
size: .
DNA: TGTGCCATCAGTGAGTGGACAGGGGGCGAGTCTGGCTACACCTTC
CDR3: CAISEWTGGESGYTF

V: TRBV24-1
length: 14
D: .
J: TRBJ1-2
size: few
DNA: TGTGCCACCAACAACGTCGCAGGGGAAGATGGCTACACCTTC
CDR3: CATNNVAGEDGYTF

V: TRBV4-3
length: 15
D: .
J: TRBJ1-2
size: .
DNA: TGCGCCAGCAGCCAAGATGGGGCAGGGGCATATGGCTACACCTTC
CDR3: CASSQDGAGAYGYTF

V: TRBV5-1
length: 13
D: TRBD2
J: TRBJ2-7
size: .
DNA: TGCGCCAGTCATTGGGGTCCGGGGGGCGAGCAGTACTTC
CDR3: CASHWGPGGEQYF

V: TRBV27
length: 17
D: .
J: TRBJ2-2
size: .
DNA: TGTGCCAGCAGTAATTACCGGGATCTCAACCCGCGCGAGGAGCTGTTTTTT
CDR3: CASSNYRDLNPREELFF

V: TRBV27
length: 14
D: .
J: TRBJ2-7
size: .
DNA: TGTGCCAGCAGTTTATACCGAGGAAGCTACGAGCAGTACTTC
CDR3: CASSLYRGSYEQYF

V: TRBV7-3
length: 13
D: .
J: TRBJ2-3
size: once
DNA: TGTGCCAGCAGCTTAACGAATAGAGATACGCAGTATTTT
CDR3: CASSLTNRDTQYF

V: TRBV4-3
length: 13
D: TRBD2
J: TRBJ2-7
size: .
DNA: TGCGCCAGCAGCCAAGCTAGCGGGTACGAGCAGTACTTC
CDR3: CASSQASGYEQYF

V: TRBV5-5
length: 14
D: .
J: TRBJ2-2
size: .
DNA: TGTGCCACTCAGACAGCCCCGAACACCGGGGAGCTGTTTTTT
CDR3: CATQTAPNTGELFF

V: TRBV11-2
length: 17
D: .
J: TRBJ2-5
size: .
DNA: TGTGCCAGCAGCCCGACCCGGACAGTCTTACTGGCGGAGACCCAGTACTTC
CDR3: CASSPTRTVLLAETQYF

V: TRBV28
length: 15
D: .
J: TRBJ2-7
size: .
DNA: TGTGCCAGCAGTTTATTCGTGGGGGGATCCTACGAGCAGTACTTC
CDR3: CASSLFVGGSYEQYF

V: TRBV5-1
length: 15
D: .
J: TRBJ1-3
size: .
DNA: TGCGCCAGCAGCTTCGCAGGGATCTCTGGAAACACCATATATTTT
CDR3: CASSFAGISGNTIYF

V: TRBV3-1/TRBV3-2
length: 15
D: TRBD2
J: TRBJ2-7
size: .
DNA: TGTGCCAGCAGCCAGACTTATGGGGGGGCCTACGAGCAGTACTTC
CDR3: CASSQTYGGAYEQYF

V: TRBV10-2
length: 17
D: TRBD1
J: TRBJ2-7
size: .
DNA: TGCGCCAGCCTGGGACAGGCGCTGGTAGAGGGGAGCTACGAGCAGTACTTC
CDR3: CASLGQALVEGSYEQYF

V: TRBV5-4
length: 16
D: .
J: TRBJ2-3
size: .
DNA: TGTGCCAGCAGCGATGGAGGGAGGATTAGCACAGATACGCAGTATTTT
CDR3: CASSDGGRISTDTQYF

V: TRBV6-6
length: 18
D: TRBD1
J: TRBJ2-6
size: few
DNA: TGTGCCAGCAGTCTCGGGACAGGAGAATTCTCTGGGGCCAACGTCCTGACTTTC
CDR3: CASSLGTGEFSGANVLTF

V: TRBV10-3
length: 17
D: TRBD2
J: TRBJ2-1
size: .
DNA: TGTGCCATCAGTGAGGCAGAGGGACTAGCGGGAGTCAATGAGCAGTTCTTC
CDR3: CAISEAEGLAGVNEQFF

V: TRBV7-9
length: 14
D: TRBD2
J: TRBJ2-7
size: .
DNA: TGTGCCAGCAGCTTGGGGACTAGCCCTTACGAGCAGTACTTC
CDR3: CASSLGTSPYEQYF

V: TRBV11-3
length: 17
D: .
J: TRBJ2-1
size: .
DNA: TGTGCCAGCAGCCCCACCGGTGGGTCGACGCGGGTATATGAGCAGTTCTTC
CDR3: CASSPTGGSTRVYEQFF

V: TRBV5-4
length: 15
D: TRBD2
J: TRBJ2-7
size: once
DNA: TGTGCCAGCACCCTAGCGGGAACCACCGGTGGCGAGCAGTACTTC
CDR3: CASTLAGTTGGEQYF

V: TRBV15
length: 15
D: TRBD1
J: TRBJ2-3
size: .
DNA: TGTGCCACCAGCGGAGAGGGACAGCCTACAGATACGCAGTATTTT
CDR3: CATSGEGQPTDTQYF

V: TRBV6-1
length: 14
D: .
J: TRBJ2-7
size: .
DNA: TGTGCCAGCAGTGAGCGGGCGGGTTGGAACGAGCAGTACTTC
CDR3: CASSERAGWNEQYF

V: TRBV5-6
length: 16
D: .
J: TRBJ1-4
size: few
DNA: TGTGCCAGCAGCTCGATCCAAGGGGCAGCTAATGAAAAACTGTTTTTT
CDR3: CASSSIQGAANEKLFF

V: TRBV10-2
length: 16
D: TRBD1
J: TRBJ1-6
size: once
DNA: TGCGCCACCTCTTCCGGGACAGGGAACTATAATTCACCCCTCCACTTT
CDR3: CATSSGTGNYNSPLHF

V: TRBV15
length: 14
D: TRBD1
J: TRBJ2-1
size: few
DNA: TGTGCCACGACAGGGGAGCCAGCCTACAATGAGCAGTTCTTC
CDR3: CATTGEPAYNEQFF

V: TRBV7-2
length: 14
D: TRBD1
J: TRBJ2-7
size: .
DNA: TGTGCCAGCAGCTTCCGACAGGGGGCGGGGGAGCAGTACTTC
CDR3: CASSFRQGAGEQYF

V: TRBV4-1
length: 18
D: TRBD1
J: TRBJ1-4
size: .
DNA: TGCGCCAGCAGCCTCCGGGACAGGGACTTTACAACTAATGAAAAACTGTTTTTT
CDR3: CASSLRDRDFTTNEKLFF

V: TRBV7-2
length: 14
D: TRBD2
J: TRBJ2-5
size: .
DNA: TGTGCCAGCAGCTCGAGACTAGCGGAAGAGACCCAGTACTTC
CDR3: CASSSRLAEETQYF

V: TRBV6-5
length: 14
D: TRBD1
J: TRBJ1-2
size: .
DNA: TGTGCCAGCAGGTCCTCAGGGGGCGGCTATGGCTACACCTTC
CDR3: CASRSSGGGYGYTF

V: TRBV5-6
length: 16
D: TRBD2
J: TRBJ2-2
size: .
DNA: TGTGCCAGCAGCACGGGACTAGCGGGGCCCACCGGGGAGCTGTTTTTT
CDR3: CASSTGLAGPTGELFF

V: TRBV10-1
length: 20
D: TRBD2
J: TRBJ2-5
size: .
DNA: TGCGCCAGCAGTCCTATAAACGGGGGTAAGCGGGATGAATTACAAGAGACCCAGTACTTC
CDR3: CASSPINGGKRDELQETQYF

V: TRBV30
length: 16
D: TRBD2
J: TRBJ2-1
size: few
DNA: TGTGCCTGGATCCCCAAAGGTAGCGGGCAGAACAATGAGCAGTTCTTC
CDR3: CAWIPKGSGQNNEQFF

V: TRBV30
length: 13
D: .
J: TRBJ2-7
size: .
DNA: TGTGCCTGGAGTGGGGTCCGAGGGGGAGAGCAGTACTTC
CDR3: CAWSGVRGGEQYF

V: TRBV7-9
length: 14
D: TRBD1
J: TRBJ1-1
size: .
DNA: TGTGCCAGCTTACGACAGGGGGCGAACACTGAAGCTTTCTTT
CDR3: CASLRQGANTEAFF

V: TRBV5-6
length: 16
D: TRBD2
J: TRBJ2-3
size: .
DNA: TGTGCCAGCAGTTTACCGGGGACTAGCGTGACAGATACGCAGTATTTT
CDR3: CASSLPGTSVTDTQYF

V: TRBV7-9
length: 14
D: .
J: TRBJ2-3
size: .
DNA: TGTGCCAGCAGCTTAGAGGGGTCCACAGATACGCAGTATTTT
CDR3: CASSLEGSTDTQYF